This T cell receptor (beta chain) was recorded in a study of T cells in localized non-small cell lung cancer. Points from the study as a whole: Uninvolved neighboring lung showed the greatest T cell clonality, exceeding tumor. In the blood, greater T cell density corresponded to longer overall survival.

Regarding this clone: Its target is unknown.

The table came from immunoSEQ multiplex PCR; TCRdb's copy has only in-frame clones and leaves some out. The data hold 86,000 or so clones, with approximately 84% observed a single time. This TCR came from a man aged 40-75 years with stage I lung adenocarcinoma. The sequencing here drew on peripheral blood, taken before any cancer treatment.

In nucleotides, the CDR3 is TGTGCCTGGAGTGTCATGGGTCTCGAGCAGTACTTC. Protein product: CAWSVMGLEQYF. The rearrangement joins TRBV30 to TRBJ2-7; D not resolved. Trimming pared 0 bases from V and 6 bases from J, leaving 9 bases between. Per germline, CDR1 GTSNPN and CDR2 SVGIG (reference sequence). The CDR3 totals 12 residues.